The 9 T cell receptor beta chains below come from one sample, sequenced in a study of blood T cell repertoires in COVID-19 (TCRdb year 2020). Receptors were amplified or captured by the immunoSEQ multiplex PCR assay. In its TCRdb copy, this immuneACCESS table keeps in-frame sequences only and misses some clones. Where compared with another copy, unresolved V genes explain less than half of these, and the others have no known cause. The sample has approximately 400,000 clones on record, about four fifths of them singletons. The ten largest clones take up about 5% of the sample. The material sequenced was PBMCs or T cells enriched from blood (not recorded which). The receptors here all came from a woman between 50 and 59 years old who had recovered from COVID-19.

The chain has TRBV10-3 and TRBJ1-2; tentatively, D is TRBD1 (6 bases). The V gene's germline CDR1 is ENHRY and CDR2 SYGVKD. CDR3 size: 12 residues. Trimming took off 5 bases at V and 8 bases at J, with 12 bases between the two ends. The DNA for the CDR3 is TGTGCCATCAGTTCAGGGGAGAGAGGCTACACCTTC. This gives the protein CAISSGERGYTF.

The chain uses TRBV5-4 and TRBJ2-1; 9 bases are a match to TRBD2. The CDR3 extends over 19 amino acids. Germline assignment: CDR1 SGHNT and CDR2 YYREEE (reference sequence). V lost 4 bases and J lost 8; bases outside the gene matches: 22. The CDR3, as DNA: TGTGCCAGCAGCCCAGGCGGGAGGGGTTTGGCGGGAGGATTGGATGAGCAGTTCTTC. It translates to CASSPGGRGLAGGLDEQFF.

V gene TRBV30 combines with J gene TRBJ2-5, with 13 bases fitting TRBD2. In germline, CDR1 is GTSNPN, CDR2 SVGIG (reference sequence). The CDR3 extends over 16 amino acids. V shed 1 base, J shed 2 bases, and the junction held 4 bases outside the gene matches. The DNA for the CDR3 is TGTGCCTGGAGTGATCGACTAGCGGGAGGTCAAGAGACCCAGTACTTC. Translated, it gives CAWSDRLAGGQETQYF.

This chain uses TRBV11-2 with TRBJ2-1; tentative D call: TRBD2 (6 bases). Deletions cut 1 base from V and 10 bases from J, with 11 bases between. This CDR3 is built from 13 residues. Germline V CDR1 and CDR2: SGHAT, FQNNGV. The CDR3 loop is CASSLGSSGEQFF. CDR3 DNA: TGTGCCAGCAGCTTAGGGTCGAGCGGGGAGCAGTTCTTC.

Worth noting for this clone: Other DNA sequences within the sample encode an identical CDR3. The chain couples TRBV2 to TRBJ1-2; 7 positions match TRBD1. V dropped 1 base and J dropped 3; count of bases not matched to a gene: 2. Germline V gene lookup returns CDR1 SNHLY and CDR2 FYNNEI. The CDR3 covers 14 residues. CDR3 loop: CASSEGGGDYGYTF. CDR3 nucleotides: TGTGCCAGCAGTGAAGGAGGGGGCGACTATGGCTACACCTTC.

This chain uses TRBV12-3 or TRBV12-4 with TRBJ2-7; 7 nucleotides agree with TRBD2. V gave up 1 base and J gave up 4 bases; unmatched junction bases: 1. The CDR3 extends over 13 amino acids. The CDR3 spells CASSLGGGYEQYF. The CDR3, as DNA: TGTGCCAGCAGTTTAGGCGGGGGATACGAGCAGTACTTC.

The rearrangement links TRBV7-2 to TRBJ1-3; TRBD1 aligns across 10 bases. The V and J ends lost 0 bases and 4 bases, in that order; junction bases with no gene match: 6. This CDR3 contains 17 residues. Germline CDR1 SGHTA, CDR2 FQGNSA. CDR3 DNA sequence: TGTGCCAGCAGCTTAGCTACGTTGACAGGGGGCGGAAACACCATATATTTT. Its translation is CASSLATLTGGGNTIYF.

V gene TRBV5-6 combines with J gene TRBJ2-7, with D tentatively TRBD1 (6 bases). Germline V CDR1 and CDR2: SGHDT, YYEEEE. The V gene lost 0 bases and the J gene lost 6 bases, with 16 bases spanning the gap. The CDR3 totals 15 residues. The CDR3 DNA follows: TGTGCCAGCAGCTTGGGCCCCGGGACACCCTCCGAGCAGTACTTC. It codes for CASSLGPGTPSEQYF.

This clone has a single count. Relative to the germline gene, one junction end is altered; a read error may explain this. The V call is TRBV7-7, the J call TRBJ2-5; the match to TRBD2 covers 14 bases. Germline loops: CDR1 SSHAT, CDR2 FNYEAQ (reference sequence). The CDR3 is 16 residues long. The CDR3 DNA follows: TGTGCTAGCAGCCCCGGACTAGCGGGGGGCGGGGAGACCCAGTACTTC. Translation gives CASSPGLAGGGETQYF.